Included here is one TCR beta chain sequence, with context. The data were obtained in a study of blood T cell repertoires in COVID-19. Across the whole study: Samples came from the United States, Italy and Spain, spanning acute and convalescent COVID-19.

Assay used: immunoSEQ multiplex PCR; TCRdb lists only in-frame clones, some missing. The sample holds fewer than 350,000 clones, 85% seen once. This CDR3 is 15 amino acids long. CDR1 and CDR2 from the germline V gene are SGDLS and YYNGEE. The germline V and J ends were trimmed by 4 bases and 6 bases, with 19 bases remaining between them. This sequence joins TRBV9 and TRBJ1-1, with D tentatively TRBD1 (6 bases). The TCR sequence derives from a woman between 50 and 59 years old who had recovered from COVID-19. The specimen was PBMCs or T cells enriched from blood (not recorded which). Written as DNA, the CDR3 is TGTGCCAGCAGCTTTGGGGGCAGGGAAGGGTCTGAAGCTTTCTTT. This gives the protein CASSFGGREGSEAFF.